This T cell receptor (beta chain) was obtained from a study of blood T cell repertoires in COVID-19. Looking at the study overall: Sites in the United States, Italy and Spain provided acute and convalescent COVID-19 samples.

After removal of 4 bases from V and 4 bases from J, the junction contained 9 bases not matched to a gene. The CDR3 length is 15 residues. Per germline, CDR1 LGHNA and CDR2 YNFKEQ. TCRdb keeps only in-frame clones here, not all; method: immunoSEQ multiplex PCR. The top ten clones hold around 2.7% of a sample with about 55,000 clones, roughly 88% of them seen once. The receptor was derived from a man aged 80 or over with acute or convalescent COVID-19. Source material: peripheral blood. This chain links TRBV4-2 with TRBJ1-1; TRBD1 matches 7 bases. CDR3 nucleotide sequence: TGTGCCAGCAGCCCGGCGACAGGGAAGGGCACTGAAGCTTTCTTT. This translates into CASSPATGKGTEAFF.